This T cell receptor (beta chain) was identified during a study of T cell repertoires in cytomegalovirus infection. Background on the study: HLA-C-restricted CMV epitopes, recently identified, and well-studied HLA-B-restricted ones were used by the study. Public signatures in TCR beta pointed to CMV infection and matching HLA type. Findings of the study overall: Of the TCR beta families, the public ones yielded a cumulative frequency that identified carriers of CMV plus the relevant HLA. The response measured ex vivo was dominated by TCR beta clonotypes (HLA-C-restricted and CMV-specific).

TCRdb reprocessed the reads via MiXCR and lists one record per CDR3 protein. The data show about 920,000 distinct CDR3 sequences, with under 40% seen just once and around an eighth held by the top ten. The CDR3 length is 16 residues. The germline V gene has CDR1 MNHEY and CDR2 SVGEGT. Trimming took off 2 bases at V and 0 bases at J, with 11 bases between the two ends. Worth noting for this clonotype: Antigen specificity is unknown.

The sequencing here drew on cultured CD8+ T cells from PBMCs, taken from culture after CMV antigen stimulation. This rearrangement joins TRBV6-2 or TRBV6-3 to TRBJ2-1; weak D call: TRBD2 (6 bases). This receptor was identified in a human donor in good health (CMV status not recorded). Some clones in this sample may be carry-over from other donors' samples. CDR3 sequence reads: CASSYGRTSSYNEQFF. Written as DNA, the CDR3 is TGTGCCAGCAGTTACGGGAGGACAAGCTCCTACAATGAGCAGTTCTTC.